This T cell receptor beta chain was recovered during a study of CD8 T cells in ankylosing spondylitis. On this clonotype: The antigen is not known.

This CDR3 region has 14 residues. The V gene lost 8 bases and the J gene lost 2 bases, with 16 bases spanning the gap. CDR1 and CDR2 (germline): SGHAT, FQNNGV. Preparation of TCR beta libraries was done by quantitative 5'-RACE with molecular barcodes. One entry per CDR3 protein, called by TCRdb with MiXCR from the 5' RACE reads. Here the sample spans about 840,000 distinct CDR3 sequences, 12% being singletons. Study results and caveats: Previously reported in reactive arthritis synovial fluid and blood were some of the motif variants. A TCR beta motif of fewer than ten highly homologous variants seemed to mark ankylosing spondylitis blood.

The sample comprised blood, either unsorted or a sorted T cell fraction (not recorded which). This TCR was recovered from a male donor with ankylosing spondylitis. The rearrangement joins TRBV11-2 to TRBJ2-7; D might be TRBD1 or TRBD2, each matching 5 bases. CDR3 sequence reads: CASSTWDRTYEQYF. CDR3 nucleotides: TGTGCCAGCTCTACCTGGGACCGTACCTACGAGCAGTACTTC.